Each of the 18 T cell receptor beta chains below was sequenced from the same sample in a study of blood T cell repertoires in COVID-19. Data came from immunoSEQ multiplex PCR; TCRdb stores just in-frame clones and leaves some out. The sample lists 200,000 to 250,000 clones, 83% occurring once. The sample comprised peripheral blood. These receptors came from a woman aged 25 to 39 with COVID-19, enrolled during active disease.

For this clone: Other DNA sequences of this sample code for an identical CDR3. The CDR3 bases are TGTGCCAGCAGCACAGGGAACACTGAAGCTTTCTTT. It specifies CASSTGNTEAFF. The chain is built from TRBV7-2 and TRBJ1-1, with D possibly TRBD1 on 5 matching bases. Trimming removed 5 bases from V and 1 base from J, with 5 bases in between. This CDR3 is 12 amino acids long. Germline V lookup: CDR1 SGHTA, CDR2 FQGNSA.

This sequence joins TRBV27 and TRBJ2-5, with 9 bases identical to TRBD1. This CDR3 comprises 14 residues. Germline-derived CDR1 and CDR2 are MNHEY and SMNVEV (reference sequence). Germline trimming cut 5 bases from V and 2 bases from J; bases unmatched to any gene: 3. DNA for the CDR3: TGTGCCAGCAGTAGGACAGGGGTTCAAGAGACCCAGTACTTC. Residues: CASSRTGVQETQYF.

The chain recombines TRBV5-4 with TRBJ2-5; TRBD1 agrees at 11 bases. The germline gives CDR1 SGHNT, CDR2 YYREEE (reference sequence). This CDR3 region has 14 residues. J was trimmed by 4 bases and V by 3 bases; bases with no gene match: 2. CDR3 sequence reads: CASSWGTGGETQYF. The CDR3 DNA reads TGTGCCAGCAGCTGGGGGACAGGGGGAGAGACCCAGTACTTC.

This CDR3 reads CASSFSRTGGTYEQYF. The CDR3 region has the DNA TGTGCCAGCAGCTTCTCAAGGACAGGGGGGACCTACGAGCAGTACTTC. The chain uses TRBV7-9 and TRBJ2-7, with TRBD1 identical over 10 bases. In germline, CDR1 is SEHNR, CDR2 FQNEAQ (reference sequence). Trimming cost V 3 bases and J 2 bases; bases outside gene matches: 7. The CDR3 contains 16 residues.

The CDR3 DNA reads TGTGCCAGCCTTAAGACTGGTTCCTATGGCTACACCTTC. Residues: CASLKTGSYGYTF. The rearrangement uses TRBV6-5 and TRBJ1-2; D unclear. Germline CDR1 MNHEY, CDR2 SVGAGI. V shed 8 bases and J shed 4 bases, with 14 bases lying between them. The CDR3 runs 13 residues.

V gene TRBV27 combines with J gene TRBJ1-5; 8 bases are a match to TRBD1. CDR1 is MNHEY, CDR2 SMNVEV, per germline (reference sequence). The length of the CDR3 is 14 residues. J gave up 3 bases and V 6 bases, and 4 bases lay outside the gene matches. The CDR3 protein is CASRPQGANQPQHF. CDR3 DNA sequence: TGTGCCAGCAGGCCGCAGGGGGCCAATCAGCCCCAGCATTTT.

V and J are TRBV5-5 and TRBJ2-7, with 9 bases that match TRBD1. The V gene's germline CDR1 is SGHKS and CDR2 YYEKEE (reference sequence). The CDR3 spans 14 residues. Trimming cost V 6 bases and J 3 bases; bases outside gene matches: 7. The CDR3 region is CASTLGQGSYEQYF. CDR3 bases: TGTGCCAGCACCCTGGGACAGGGTAGCTACGAGCAGTACTTC.

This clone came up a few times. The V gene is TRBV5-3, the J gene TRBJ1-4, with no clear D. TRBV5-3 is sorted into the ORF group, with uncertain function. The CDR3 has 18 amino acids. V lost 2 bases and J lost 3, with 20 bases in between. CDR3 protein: CARSFCGIKRIANEKLFF. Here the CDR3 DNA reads TGTGCCAGAAGCTTCTGCGGGATTAAGAGGATTGCTAATGAAAAACTGTTTTTT.

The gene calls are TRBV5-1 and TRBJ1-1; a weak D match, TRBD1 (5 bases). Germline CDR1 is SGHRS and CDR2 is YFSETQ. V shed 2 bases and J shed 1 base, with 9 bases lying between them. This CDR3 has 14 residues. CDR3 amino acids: CASSLFQGNTEAFF. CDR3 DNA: TGCGCCAGCAGCTTATTCCAGGGGAACACTGAAGCTTTCTTT.

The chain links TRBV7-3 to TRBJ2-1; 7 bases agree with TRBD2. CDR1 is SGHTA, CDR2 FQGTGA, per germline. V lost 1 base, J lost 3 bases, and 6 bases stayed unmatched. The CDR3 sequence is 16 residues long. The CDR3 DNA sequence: TGTGCCAGCAGCTTAAAGGCGGGAGAATTCTACAATGAGCAGTTCTTC. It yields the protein CASSLKAGEFYNEQFF.

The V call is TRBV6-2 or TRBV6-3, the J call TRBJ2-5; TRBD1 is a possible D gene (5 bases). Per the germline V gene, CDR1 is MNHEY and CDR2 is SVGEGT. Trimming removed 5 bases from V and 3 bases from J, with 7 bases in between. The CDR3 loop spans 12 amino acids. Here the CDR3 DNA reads TGTGCCAGCAGTCCCAGGGAAGAGACCCAGTACTTC. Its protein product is CASSPREETQYF.

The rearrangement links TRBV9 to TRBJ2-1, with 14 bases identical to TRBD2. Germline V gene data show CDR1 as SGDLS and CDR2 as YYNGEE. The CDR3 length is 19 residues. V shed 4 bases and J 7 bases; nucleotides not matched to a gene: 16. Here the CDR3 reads CASSPGLAGVGVLRNEQFF. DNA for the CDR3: TGTGCCAGCAGCCCGGGACTAGCGGGAGTGGGAGTTCTTCGAAATGAGCAGTTCTTC.

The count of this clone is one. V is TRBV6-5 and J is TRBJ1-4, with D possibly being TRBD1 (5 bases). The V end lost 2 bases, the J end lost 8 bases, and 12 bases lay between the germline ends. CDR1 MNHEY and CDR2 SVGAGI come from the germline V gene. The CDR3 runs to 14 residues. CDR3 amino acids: CASSYGRVGEKLFF. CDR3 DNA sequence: TGTGCCAGCAGTTACGGCAGGGTTGGGGAAAAACTGTTTTTT.

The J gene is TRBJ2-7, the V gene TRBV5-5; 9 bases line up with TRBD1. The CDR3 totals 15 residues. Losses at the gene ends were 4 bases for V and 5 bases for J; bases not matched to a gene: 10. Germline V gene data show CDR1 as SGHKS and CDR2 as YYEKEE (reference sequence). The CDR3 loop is CASSDSRTGDHEQYF. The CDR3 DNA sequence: TGTGCCAGCAGCGACAGCCGGACAGGGGACCACGAGCAGTACTTC. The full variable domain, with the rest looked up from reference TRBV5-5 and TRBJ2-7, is DAGVTQSPTHLIKTRGQQVTLRCSPISGHKSVSWYQQVLGQGPQFIFQYYEKEERGRGNFPDRFSARQFPNYSSELNVNALLLGDSALYLCASSDSRTGDHEQYFGPGTRLTVT.

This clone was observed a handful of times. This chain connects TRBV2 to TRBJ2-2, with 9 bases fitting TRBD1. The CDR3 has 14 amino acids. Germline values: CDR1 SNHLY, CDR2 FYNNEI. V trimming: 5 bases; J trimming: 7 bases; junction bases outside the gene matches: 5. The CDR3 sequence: CASSLGQGYGELFF. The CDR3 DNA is TGTGCCAGCAGTTTGGGACAGGGATACGGGGAGCTGTTTTTT.

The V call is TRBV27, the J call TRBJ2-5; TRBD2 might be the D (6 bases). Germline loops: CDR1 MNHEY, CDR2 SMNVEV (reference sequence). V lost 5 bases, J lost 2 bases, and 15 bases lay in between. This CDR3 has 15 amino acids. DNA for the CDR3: TGTGCCAGCAGTCCCCCAGGTGCGGGGCAAGAGACCCAGTACTTC. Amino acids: CASSPPGAGQETQYF.

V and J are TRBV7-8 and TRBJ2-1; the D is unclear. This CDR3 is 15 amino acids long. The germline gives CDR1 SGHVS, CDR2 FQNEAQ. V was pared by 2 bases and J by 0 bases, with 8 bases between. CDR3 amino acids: CASSLIQSSYNEQFF. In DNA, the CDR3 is TGTGCCAGCAGCTTAATACAGAGCTCCTACAATGAGCAGTTCTTC.

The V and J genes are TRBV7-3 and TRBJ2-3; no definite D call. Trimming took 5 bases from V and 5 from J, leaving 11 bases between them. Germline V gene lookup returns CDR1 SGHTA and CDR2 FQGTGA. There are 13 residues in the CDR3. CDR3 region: CASSPATGDTQYF. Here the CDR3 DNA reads TGTGCCAGCAGCCCGGCTACGGGAGATACGCAGTATTTT. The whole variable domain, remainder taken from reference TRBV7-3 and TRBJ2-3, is GAGVSQTPSNKVTEKGKYVELRCDPISGHTALYWYRQSLGQGPEFLIYFQGTGAADDSGLPNDRFFAVRPEGSVSTLKIQRTERGDSAVYLCASSPATGDTQYFGPGTRLTVL.